The source of this TCR beta chain is a study of T cell changes during pregnancy in multiple sclerosis. There are 15 residues in the CDR3. V lost 9 bases to trimming and J lost 8 bases, with 22 bases between them. In germline, CDR1 is LNHDA, CDR2 SQIVND (reference sequence). Here immunoSEQ multiplex PCR was the method, and the copy in TCRdb shows in-frame clones only, minus some. This sample has 75,000 to 90,000 clones, with 91% found just once. This TCR was recovered from a female donor in good health, serving as a control in a pregnancy study. Some clones in this sample may be carry-over from other donors' samples. The chain combines TRBV19 with TRBJ1-4; the D gene is possibly TRBD1 (5 bases). The source was PBMCs, collected in the first trimester of pregnancy. The CDR3 loop is CASTSGGTPVEKLFF. The DNA for the CDR3 is TGTGCCAGCACCTCCGGGGGAACGCCCGTCGAAAAACTGTTTTTT.